Below are 6 T cell receptor beta chains sequenced from a single sample in a study of blood T cell repertoires in COVID-19. Here immunoSEQ multiplex PCR was the method, and the copy in TCRdb shows in-frame clones only, minus some. The table shows 150,000 to 200,000 clones, with roughly 84% occurring only once. The sample comprised peripheral blood. The receptors come from a woman in her 40s with COVID-19, enrolled during active disease.

The chain couples TRBV4-1 to TRBJ2-7, with D unresolved. The CDR3 loop spans 13 amino acids. Per the germline V gene, CDR1 is MGHRA and CDR2 is YSYEKL. V gave up 0 bases and J gave up 2 bases, with 5 bases separating them. The CDR3 DNA sequence: TGCGCCAGCAGCCAAGAAACAGCCTACGAGCAGTACTTC. Translating gives CASSQETAYEQYF.

This chain connects TRBV6-5 to TRBJ1-1; D possibly corresponds to TRBD1 (5 bases). The CDR3 has 13 residues. Trimming left V 4 bases short and J 5 bases short, with 11 bases between. Germline-derived CDR1 and CDR2 are MNHEY and SVGAGI. CDR3 nucleotide sequence: TGTGCCAGCAGTTCCAGGGTGGGGACTGAAGCTTTCTTT. Translated: CASSSRVGTEAFF.

The V gene is TRBV4-1, the J gene TRBJ1-2; the D is unclear. The germline gives CDR1 MGHRA, CDR2 YSYEKL. CDR3 length: 17 residues. The V end lost 2 bases, the J end lost 3 bases, and 19 bases lay between the germline ends. This chain's CDR3 is CASSQPLGISPDYGYTF. In DNA form, the CDR3 reads TGCGCCAGCAGCCAACCCCTTGGTATTAGCCCCGACTATGGCTACACCTTC.

The gene calls are TRBV2 and TRBJ2-7; D possibly corresponds to TRBD1 (5 bases). This CDR3 spans 14 amino acids. Trimming left V 3 bases short and J 0 bases short, with 9 bases between. Germline values: CDR1 SNHLY, CDR2 FYNNEI. CDR3 amino acids: CASSDDQGSYEQYF. The CDR3 bases are TGTGCCAGCAGTGACGACCAGGGCTCCTACGAGCAGTACTTC. The full variable domain, its missing parts supplied by reference TRBV2 and TRBJ2-7, is EPEVTQTPSHQVTQMGQEVILRCVPISNHLYFYWYRQILGQKVEFLVSFYNNEISEKSEIFDDQFSVERPDGSNFTLKIRSTKLEDSAMYFCASSDDQGSYEQYFGPGTRLTVT.

The V and J genes are TRBV6-4 and TRBJ2-3, with TRBD1 matching over 7 bases. This CDR3 has 13 amino acids. Germline CDR1 MRHNA, CDR2 SNTAGT. J was trimmed by 4 bases and V by 2 bases; bases with no gene match: 0. The CDR3 DNA reads as TGTGCCAGCAGTGACCAGGGGGCAGATACGCAGTATTTT. Its translation: CASSDQGADTQYF.

CDR3: CASSHFRDSQRSGQYF. In DNA form, the CDR3 reads TGTGCCAGCTCACATTTCCGGGACTCCCAACGATCAGGGCAGTACTTC. This chain joins TRBV18 and TRBJ2-7, with D perhaps TRBD2 (6 bases). Germline-derived CDR1 and CDR2 are KGHSH and LQKENI. The CDR3 covers 16 residues. V was cut by 4 bases and J by 9 bases, with 25 bases left in between.